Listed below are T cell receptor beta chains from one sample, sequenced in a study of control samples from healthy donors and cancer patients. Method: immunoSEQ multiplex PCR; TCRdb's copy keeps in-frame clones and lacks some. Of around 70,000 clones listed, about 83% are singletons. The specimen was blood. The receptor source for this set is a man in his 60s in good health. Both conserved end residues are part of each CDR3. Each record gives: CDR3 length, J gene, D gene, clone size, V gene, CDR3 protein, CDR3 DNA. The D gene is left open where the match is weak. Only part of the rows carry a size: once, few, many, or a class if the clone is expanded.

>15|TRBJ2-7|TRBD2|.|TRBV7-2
CASSLGTSGTYEQYF
TGTGCCAGCAGCCTCGGGACTAGCGGGACCTACGAGCAGTACTTC
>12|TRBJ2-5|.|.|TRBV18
CASSLYQETQYF
TGTGCCAGCTCCCTGTACCAAGAGACCCAGTACTTC
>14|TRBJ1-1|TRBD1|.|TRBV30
CAWDQGDMSTEAFF
TGTGCCTGGGACCAGGGGGACATGAGCACTGAAGCTTTCTTT
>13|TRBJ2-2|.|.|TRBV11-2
CASRVGWTGELFF
TGTGCCAGCCGCGTCGGGTGGACCGGGGAGCTGTTTTTT
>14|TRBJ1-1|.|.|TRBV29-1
CSVEVGTANTEAFF
TGCAGCGTTGAAGTGGGGACCGCCAACACTGAAGCTTTCTTT
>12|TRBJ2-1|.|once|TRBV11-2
CASSPGNNEQFF
TGTGCCAGCAGCCCAGGGAACAATGAGCAGTTCTTC
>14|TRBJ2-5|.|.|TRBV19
CASSMGEARETQYF
TGTGCCAGTAGTATGGGGGAGGCCCGAGAGACCCAGTACTTC
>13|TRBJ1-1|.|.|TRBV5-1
CASSLFGVTEAFF
TGCGCCAGCAGCTTGTTTGGGGTCACTGAAGCTTTCTTT
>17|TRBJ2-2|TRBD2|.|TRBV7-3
CASSLLAGGPDTGELFF
TGTGCCAGCAGCTTACTAGCGGGAGGGCCGGACACCGGGGAGCTGTTTTTT
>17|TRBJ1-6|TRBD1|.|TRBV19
CASSTRDRGQGRSPLHF
TGTGCCAGTAGTACCCGGGACAGAGGACAGGGTCGGTCACCCCTCCACTTT
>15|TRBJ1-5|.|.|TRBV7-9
CASSSWTDNGQPQHF
TGTGCCAGCAGCTCCTGGACAGACAACGGTCAGCCCCAGCATTTT
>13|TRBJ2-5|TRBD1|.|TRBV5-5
CASSAGQVETQYF
TGTGCCAGCAGCGCCGGACAGGTCGAGACCCAGTACTTC
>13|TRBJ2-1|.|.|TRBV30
CAWNPTVYNEQFF
TGTGCCTGGAACCCAACAGTCTACAATGAGCAGTTCTTC
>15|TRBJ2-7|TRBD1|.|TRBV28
CASRPGQWAAYEQYF
TGTGCCAGCAGACCGGGACAGTGGGCAGCCTACGAGCAGTACTTC
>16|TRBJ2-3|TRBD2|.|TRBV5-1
CASSPLEAGGADTQYF
TGCGCCAGCAGCCCCCTGGAGGCGGGAGGGGCAGATACGCAGTATTTT
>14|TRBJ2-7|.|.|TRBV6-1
CASSDSVLSYEQYF
TGTGCCAGCAGTGATTCGGTGCTTTCCTACGAGCAGTACTTC
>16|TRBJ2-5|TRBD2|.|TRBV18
CASSRRLADSQETQYF
TGTGCCAGCTCACGACGGCTAGCGGACTCCCAAGAGACCCAGTACTTC
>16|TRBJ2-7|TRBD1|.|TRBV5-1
CASSPTAGGESYEQYF
TGCGCCAGCAGCCCGACCGCAGGGGGCGAATCCTACGAGCAGTACTTC
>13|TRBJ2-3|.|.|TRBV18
CASSPSSTDTQYF
TGTGCCAGCTCACCTTCTAGCACAGATACGCAGTATTTT
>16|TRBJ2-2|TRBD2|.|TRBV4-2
CASSPTTSGVTGELFF
TGTGCCAGCAGCCCAACGACTAGCGGGGTTACCGGGGAGCTGTTTTTT
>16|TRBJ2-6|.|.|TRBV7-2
CASSLGGQSGANVLTF
TGTGCCAGCAGCTTAGGGGGACAATCCGGGGCCAACGTCCTGACTTTC
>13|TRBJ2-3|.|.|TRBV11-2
CASTQQVRDTQYF
TGTGCCAGCACCCAACAGGTCCGGGATACGCAGTATTTT
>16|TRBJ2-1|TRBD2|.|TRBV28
CASSLSREDSYNEQFF
TGTGCCAGCAGTTTATCTCGGGAGGACTCCTACAATGAGCAGTTCTTC
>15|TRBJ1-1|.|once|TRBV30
CAWSPIGGLDTEAFF
TGTGCCTGGAGCCCGATTGGGGGGCTGGACACTGAAGCTTTCTTT
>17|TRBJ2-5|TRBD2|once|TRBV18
CASSTTSGGRGQETQYF
TGTGCCAGCTCGACCACCAGTGGCGGGAGGGGTCAAGAGACCCAGTACTTC
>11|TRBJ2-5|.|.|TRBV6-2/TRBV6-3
CASSYSETQYF
TGTGCCAGCAGTTACTCGGAGACCCAGTACTTC
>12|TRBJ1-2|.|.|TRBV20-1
CSASTPSYGYTF
TGCAGTGCTAGTACACCTAGCTATGGCTACACCTTC
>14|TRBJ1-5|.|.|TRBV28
CASVGSSRNQPQHF
TGTGCCAGCGTAGGCAGTAGTCGCAATCAGCCCCAGCATTTT
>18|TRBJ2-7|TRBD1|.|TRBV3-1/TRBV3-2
CASSQEWGTGTKPYEQYF
TGTGCCAGCAGCCAAGAATGGGGGACAGGGACTAAACCGTACGAGCAGTACTTC
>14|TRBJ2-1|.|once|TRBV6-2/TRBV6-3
CASSYSDLNNEQFF
TGTGCCAGCAGTTACTCCGACTTGAACAATGAGCAGTTCTTC
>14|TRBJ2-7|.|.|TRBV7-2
CASSLVQGSYEQYF
TGTGCCAGCAGCTTAGTTCAGGGTTCCTACGAGCAGTACTTC
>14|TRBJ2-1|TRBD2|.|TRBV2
CASSGLAGGLEQFF
TGTGCCAGCAGTGGACTAGCGGGAGGGCTGGAGCAGTTCTTC
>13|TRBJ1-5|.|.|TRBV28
CASSLGRSQPQHF
TGTGCCAGCAGTTTGGGCAGGAGTCAGCCCCAGCATTTT
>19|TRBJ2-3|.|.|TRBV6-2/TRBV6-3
CASSYSIISGPAATDTQYF
TGTGCCAGCAGTTACTCGATTATTTCCGGTCCAGCCGCCACAGATACGCAGTATTTT
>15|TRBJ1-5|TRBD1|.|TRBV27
CASSALRDRAQPQHF
TGTGCCAGCAGCGCGCTCCGGGACAGGGCCCAGCCCCAGCATTTT
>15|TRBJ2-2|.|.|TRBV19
CASSIGGAGTGELFF
TGTGCCAGTAGTATCGGAGGGGCGGGCACCGGGGAGCTGTTTTTT
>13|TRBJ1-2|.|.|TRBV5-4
CASSRDPPGIYTF
TGTGCCAGCAGCCGCGACCCTCCAGGGATCTACACCTTC
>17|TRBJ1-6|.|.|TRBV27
CASSPRQGRNDNSPLHF
TGTGCCAGCAGTCCGCGACAAGGACGGAATGACAATTCACCCCTCCACTTT
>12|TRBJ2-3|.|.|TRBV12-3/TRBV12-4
CASSSSRNTQYF
TGTGCCAGCAGCTCCAGTCGGAATACGCAGTATTTT
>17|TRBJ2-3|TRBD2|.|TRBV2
CASSDFRTSGRPSTQYF
TGTGCCAGCAGTGACTTCCGGACTAGCGGGAGACCGAGTACGCAGTATTTT
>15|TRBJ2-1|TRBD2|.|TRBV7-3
CASSVTSGSYNEQFF
TGTGCCAGCAGCGTCACTAGCGGGAGCTACAATGAGCAGTTCTTC
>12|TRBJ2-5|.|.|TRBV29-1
CSVERFAETQYF
TGCAGCGTTGAACGGTTTGCAGAGACCCAGTACTTC
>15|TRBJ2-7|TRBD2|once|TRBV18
CASSRTSGRANEQYF
TGTGCCAGCTCACGAACTAGCGGGAGGGCGAACGAGCAGTACTTC
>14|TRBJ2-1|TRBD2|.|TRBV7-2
CASSLTSGRGEQFF
TGTGCCAGCAGCTTGACTAGCGGGAGAGGTGAGCAGTTCTTC
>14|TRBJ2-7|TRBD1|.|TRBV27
CASSTGQGAYEQYF
TGTGCCAGCAGTACGGGACAGGGCGCCTACGAGCAGTACTTC
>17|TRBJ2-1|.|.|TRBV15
CATSRTIVLETYNEQFF
TGTGCCACCAGCAGAACAATAGTCTTGGAGACCTACAATGAGCAGTTCTTC
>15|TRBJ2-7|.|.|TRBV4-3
CASSQERGVAYEQYF
TGCGCCAGCAGCCAAGAAAGGGGGGTTGCCTACGAGCAGTACTTC
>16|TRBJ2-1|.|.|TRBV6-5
CASSYGWGHTGDEQFF
TGTGCCAGCAGTTACGGTTGGGGTCACACTGGCGATGAGCAGTTCTTC
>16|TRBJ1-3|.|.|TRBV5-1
CASSLLQGGGGNTIYF
TGCGCCAGCAGCCTACTTCAAGGAGGGGGAGGAAACACCATATATTTT
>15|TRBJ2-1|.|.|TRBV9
CASSPGELNNNEQFF
TGTGCCAGCAGCCCGGGGGAGTTAAACAACAATGAGCAGTTCTTC
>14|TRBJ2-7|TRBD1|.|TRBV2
CASRVDRASYEQYF
TGTGCCAGCAGGGTGGACAGGGCCTCCTACGAGCAGTACTTC
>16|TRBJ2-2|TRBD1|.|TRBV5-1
CASSPDRGVYTGELFF
TGCGCCAGCAGCCCGGACAGGGGGGTGTACACCGGGGAGCTGTTTTTT
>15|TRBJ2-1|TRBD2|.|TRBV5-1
CASSLGIAGAGEQFF
TGCGCCAGCAGCTTGGGAATAGCGGGAGCGGGGGAGCAGTTCTTC
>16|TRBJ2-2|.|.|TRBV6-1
CASSEFRALNTGELFF
TGTGCCAGCAGTGAGTTTAGGGCCCTAAACACCGGGGAGCTGTTTTTT
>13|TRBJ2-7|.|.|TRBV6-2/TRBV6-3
CASSFRQVGEQYF
TGTGCCAGCAGTTTTCGACAGGTTGGCGAGCAGTACTTC
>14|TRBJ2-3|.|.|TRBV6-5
CASKSGVSTDTQYF
TGTGCCAGCAAGAGTGGAGTCAGCACAGATACGCAGTATTTT
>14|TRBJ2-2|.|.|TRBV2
CASKDAANTGELFF
TGTGCCAGCAAGGACGCGGCGAACACCGGGGAGCTGTTTTTT
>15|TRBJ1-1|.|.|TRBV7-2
CASSLAARTNTEAFF
TGTGCCAGCAGCTTAGCTGCCAGGACCAACACTGAAGCTTTCTTT
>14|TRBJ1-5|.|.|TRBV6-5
CASSYGEGFQPQHF
TGTGCCAGCAGTTACGGGGAGGGGTTTCAGCCCCAGCATTTT
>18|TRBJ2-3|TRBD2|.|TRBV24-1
CATSEERLADLSTDTQYF
TGTGCCACCAGTGAAGAAAGACTAGCGGACCTTAGCACAGATACGCAGTATTTT